The clone carrying this TCR beta chain was counted between two and nine times. Its antigen is as yet unknown. As every portion of the isolated RNA was reverse transcribed, the sequencing read expressed TCRB transcripts. Generated by immunoSEQ multiplex PCR, the TCRdb table keeps only in-frame clones and is missing some. The repertoire holds 330,000 or so clones, with around 15% as singletons. The data originate from a study of beta chain features in type 1 diabetes. Findings and caveats of the study: More deletions and fewer insertions at VDJ junctions were seen in type 1 diabetes patients.

The sequencing input was central memory CD4+ T cells from blood. The clonotype originates from a man aged 25-45 years in good health.

This chain's CDR3 is CASSLGGRVEAFF. The CDR3 DNA sequence: TGTGCCAGCAGCCTAGGCGGCAGAGTTGAAGCTTTCTTT. The V call is TRBV7-2, the J call TRBJ1-1; D unclear. Germline V lookup: CDR1 SGHTA, CDR2 FQGNSA. Trimming pared 5 bases from V and 7 bases from J, leaving 14 bases between. The CDR3 is 13 amino acids.